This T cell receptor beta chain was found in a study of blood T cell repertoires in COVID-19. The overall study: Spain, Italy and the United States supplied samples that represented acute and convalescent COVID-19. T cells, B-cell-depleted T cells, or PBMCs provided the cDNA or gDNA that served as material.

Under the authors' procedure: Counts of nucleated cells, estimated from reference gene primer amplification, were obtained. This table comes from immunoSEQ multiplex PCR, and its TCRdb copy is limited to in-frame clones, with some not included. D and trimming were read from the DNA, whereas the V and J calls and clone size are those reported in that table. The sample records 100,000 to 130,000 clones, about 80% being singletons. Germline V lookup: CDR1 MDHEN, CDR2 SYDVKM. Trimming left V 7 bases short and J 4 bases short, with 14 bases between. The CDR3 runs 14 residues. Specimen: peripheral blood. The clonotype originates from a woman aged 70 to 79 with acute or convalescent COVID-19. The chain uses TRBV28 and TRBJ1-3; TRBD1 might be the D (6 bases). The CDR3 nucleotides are TGTGCCAGCAAGTCAACAGGGAGAGGAAACACCATATATTTT. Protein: CASKSTGRGNTIYF.